The clone carrying this T cell receptor beta chain has a handful of counts. Its antigen is undetermined. cDNA synthesis used the whole RNA isolate, giving expressed TCRB sequences. Produced via immunoSEQ multiplex PCR; TCRdb's table is partial and in-frame only. The data show around 130,000 clones, roughly 10% seen once. The CDR3 extends over 13 amino acids. Trimming removed 8 bases from V and 13 bases from J, with 23 bases in between. Looked up from germline, CDR1 is MNHNS and CDR2 is SASEGT. The data are from a study of beta chain features in type 1 diabetes. Broader study findings: When Type 1 diabetes patients were examined, their TCRB CDR3s proved moderately but significantly shorter in all four CD4+ subsets.

The gene calls are TRBV6-1 and TRBJ1-1; D ambiguous. The clonotype originates from a man aged 30 to 39 with type 1 diabetes. Sequences were obtained from central memory CD4+ T cells from blood. CDR3 in DNA: TGTGCCAGCCGACCTACGGGTAAAGGTTCGGGTTTCTTT. Translation gives CASRPTGKGSGFF.